This T cell receptor (beta chain) was recovered during a study of early T cells in non-severe SARS-CoV-2 infection. This clonotype was detected many times. TCRdb analysed the 5' RACE reads with MiXCR anew, one entry per CDR3 protein. The sample holds about 31,000 distinct CDR3 sequences; 5.7% are singletons and the top ten take almost 6.5%. The sequencing sample was made of whole blood. The source of this sequence is an adult who was a healthcare worker with PCR-confirmed SARS-CoV-2 infection or an uninfected control (not recorded which).

Here the CDR3 reads CASSSGTVQAEQFF. CDR3 sequence (DNA): TGCGCCAGCAGCTCGGGGACAGTCCAAGCTGAGCAGTTCTTC. V is TRBV5-1 and J is TRBJ2-1; TRBD1 agrees at 7 bases. Per germline, CDR1 SGHRS and CDR2 YFSETQ. J gave up 9 bases and V 3 bases, and 9 bases lay outside the gene matches. The CDR3 is 14 amino acids.